What follows are 30 T cell receptor beta chains derived from one specimen sequenced in a study of shared clonotypes between healthy human individuals (TCRdb year 2020). The receptor library was made with the immunoSEQ multiplex PCR assay. TCRdb re-hosts the immuneACCESS table, in-frame sequences only. Its copies lack some clones; in the studies checked, an unresolved V gene accounts for under half of them, and the cause for the rest is not known. Within this sample are fewer than 600,000 clones, with 70% to 80% of them counted one time only. Over 10% of the sample rests with the top ten. Sequencing was carried out using PBMCs. The receptors here all came from a woman in her thirties or forties in good health. Some clones in this sample may be carry-over from other donors' samples.

The chain links TRBV20-1 to TRBJ2-5; D call uncertain. The CDR3 loop spans 11 amino acids. Trimming pared 6 bases from V and 0 bases from J, leaving 5 bases between. CDR1 and CDR2 (germline): DFQATT, SNEGSKA (reference sequence). DNA of the CDR3: TGCAGTGCCAGAAACCAAGAGACCCAGTACTTC. It codes for CSARNQETQYF.

This chain links TRBV19 with TRBJ1-5; D is possibly TRBD1 (6 bases). CDR3 length: 14 residues. V was clipped by 5 bases and J by 4 bases, with 12 bases between them. Germline V gene lookup returns CDR1 LNHDA and CDR2 SQIVND (reference sequence). In DNA form, the CDR3 reads TGTGCCAGTAGTGAAACAGGGTCAAATCAGCCCCAGCATTTT. It is translated as CASSETGSNQPQHF.

This chain links TRBV6-1 with TRBJ2-7, with 8 bases lining up with TRBD1. The J segment lost 3 bases and the V segment lost 5 bases, leaving 9 bases of the junction unmatched. The germline V gene encodes CDR1 MNHNS and CDR2 SASEGT. The CDR3 consists of 15 residues. CDR3 sequence: CASSPGTGVNYEQYF. For the CDR3, the DNA is TGTGCCAGCAGTCCCGGGACAGGAGTCAACTACGAGCAGTACTTC.

The V and J genes are TRBV18 and TRBJ2-3; 9 bases line up with TRBD1. The germline CDR1 and CDR2 sequences are KGHSH and LQKENI. V was pared by 7 bases and J by 2 bases, with 4 bases of the junction left unmatched. CDR3 length: 14 amino acids. The CDR3 loop is CASFRDRATDTQYF. As DNA, the CDR3 is TGTGCCAGCTTCCGGGACAGGGCCACAGATACGCAGTATTTT.

The rearrangement links TRBV5-1 to TRBJ2-1, with 8 bases aligning to TRBD1. CDR3 length equals 14 residues. V dropped 4 bases and J dropped 6; count of bases not matched to a gene: 6. Germline V CDR1 and CDR2: SGHRS, YFSETQ. The CDR3 sequence is CASSRGQEGNEQFF. Here the CDR3 DNA reads TGCGCCAGCAGCAGGGGACAGGAAGGCAATGAGCAGTTCTTC.

V gene TRBV2 combines with J gene TRBJ2-1, with D unresolved. V shed 4 bases and J shed 6 bases, with 19 bases lying between them. CDR1 and CDR2 from the germline V gene are SNHLY and FYNNEI. CDR3 length: 16 residues. The CDR3 spells CASSGVSVELVNEQFF. CDR3 coding DNA: TGTGCCAGCAGTGGAGTAAGCGTGGAGCTAGTCAATGAGCAGTTCTTC.

The chain joins TRBV9 to TRBJ2-5; D possibly corresponds to TRBD2 (5 bases). In germline, CDR1 is SGDLS, CDR2 YYNGEE. The CDR3 runs 16 residues. Trimming stripped 0 bases from V and 1 base from J, with 13 bases between. CDR3 in amino acids: CASSVGDSDFQETQYF. In DNA, the CDR3 is TGTGCCAGCAGCGTAGGCGATAGCGACTTCCAAGAGACCCAGTACTTC. The complete variable domain, with remaining parts taken from reference TRBV9 and TRBJ2-5, reads DSGVTQTPKHLITATGQRVTLRCSPRSGDLSVYWYQQSLDQGLQFLIQYYNGEERAKGNILERFSAQQFPDLHSELNLSSLELGDSALYFCASSVGDSDFQETQYFGPGTRLLVL.

This clone has just one count. The CDR3 is CASSLGRQGAGGYTF. For the CDR3, the DNA is TGCGCCAGCAGCTTGGGTCGACAGGGGGCAGGTGGCTACACCTTC. The chain employs TRBV5-1 and TRBJ1-2; 10 bases fit TRBD1. J gave up 7 bases and V 0 bases, and 6 bases lay outside the gene matches. Germline values: CDR1 SGHRS, CDR2 YFSETQ. The CDR3 loop spans 15 amino acids.

The chain is built from TRBV7-8 and TRBJ2-7; tentative D call: TRBD2 (6 bases). Trimming cost V 2 bases and J 3 bases, with 11 bases left between them. The CDR3 sequence is 14 residues long. Germline values: CDR1 SGHVS, CDR2 FQNEAQ. CDR3 loop: CASSLSQGGYEQYF. The CDR3, as DNA: TGTGCCAGCAGCTTAAGTCAGGGAGGCTACGAGCAGTACTTC. Together with reference TRBV7-8 and TRBJ2-7, the CDR3 gives the full variable domain: GAGVSQSPRYKVAKRGQDVALRCDPISGHVSLFWYQQALGQGPEFLTYFQNEAQLDKSGLPSDRFFAERPEGSVSTLKIQRTQQEDSAVYLCASSLSQGGYEQYFGPGTRLTVT.

The gene calls are TRBV18 and TRBJ2-7; D is ambiguous. V dropped 0 bases and J dropped 0 bases, with 12 bases sitting between them. The CDR3 loop spans 16 amino acids. Germline V gene lookup returns CDR1 KGHSH and CDR2 LQKENI. The chain's CDR3 is CASSPPGSLRSYEQYF. CDR3 coding DNA: TGTGCCAGCTCACCACCGGGTAGCCTACGCTCCTACGAGCAGTACTTC.

This clone has only a few counts. The chain has TRBV4-1 and TRBJ1-1; 8 nucleotides line up with TRBD1. V shed 7 bases and J 9 bases; nucleotides not matched to a gene: 13. Germline-derived CDR1 and CDR2 are MGHRA and YSYEKL. The CDR3 is made up of 14 amino acids. For the CDR3, the DNA is TGCGCCAGCAAAGGACAGGATGGGGACAGGAAAGCTTTCTTT. It is translated as CASKGQDGDRKAFF.

V gene TRBV5-1 combines with J gene TRBJ2-2; D might be TRBD1 (5 bases). Trimming took off 0 bases at V and 6 bases at J, with 15 bases between the two ends. Germline V gives CDR1 SGHRS, CDR2 YFSETQ. The CDR3 covers 16 residues. The DNA for the CDR3 is TGCGCCAGCAGCTTGGCGCAGGGTATCGGTCCCGGGGAGCTGTTTTTT. Protein product: CASSLAQGIGPGELFF. The variable domain in full, completed from reference TRBV5-1 and TRBJ2-2, reads KAGVTQTPRYLIKTRGQQVTLSCSPISGHRSVSWYQQTPGQGLQFLFEYFSETQRNKGNFPGRFSGRQFSNSRSEMNVSTLELGDSALYLCASSLAQGIGPGELFFGEGSRLTVL.

This clone was seen just once. The chain is built from TRBV18 and TRBJ2-5, with 8 nucleotides matching TRBD2. J gave up 4 bases and V 4 bases, and 17 bases lay outside the gene matches. CDR1 is KGHSH, CDR2 LQKENI, per germline. CDR3 length: 18 residues. CDR3 bases: TGTGCCAGCTCACTCCGGACCCAGACCGGGACTAGGGGAGAGACCCAGTACTTC. Its translation is CASSLRTQTGTRGETQYF. The variable domain in full, with the rest retrieved from reference TRBV18 and TRBJ2-5, is NAGVMQNPRHLVRRRGQEARLRCSPMKGHSHVYWYRQLPEEGLKFMVYLQKENIIDESGMPKERFSAEFPKEGPSILRIQQVVRGDSAAYFCASSLRTQTGTRGETQYFGPGTRLLVL.

Worth noting for this clone: Different DNA sequences within this sample yield the same CDR3. The chain has TRBV30 and TRBJ2-2; 7 bases agree with TRBD1. The germline gives CDR1 GTSNPN, CDR2 SVGIG (reference sequence). The CDR3 runs 13 residues. Trimming at V came to 4 bases and at J to 5 bases, leaving 4 bases not matched to a gene. The CDR3 region has the DNA TGTGCCTGGAACACAGGGGTTACCGGGGAGCTGTTTTTT. Amino acids: CAWNTGVTGELFF. Full variable domain (rest looked up from reference TRBV30 and TRBJ2-2): SQTIHQWPATLVQPVGSPLSLECTVEGTSNPNLYWYRQAAGRGLQLLFYSVGIGQISSEVPQNLSASRPQDRQFILSSKKLLLSDSGFYLCAWNTGVTGELFFGEGSRLTVL.

The rearrangement joins TRBV9 to TRBJ2-5; 7 bases map to TRBD2. The V gene end was trimmed by 0 bases and the J gene end by 0 bases; junction bases not matched to a gene: 2. This CDR3 has 15 residues. CDR1 is SGDLS, CDR2 YYNGEE, per germline. The CDR3 here is CASSVAGGNQETQYF. The CDR3 DNA reads as TGTGCCAGCAGCGTAGCGGGAGGAAACCAAGAGACCCAGTACTTC. Complete variable domain (other parts from reference TRBV9 and TRBJ2-5): DSGVTQTPKHLITATGQRVTLRCSPRSGDLSVYWYQQSLDQGLQFLIQYYNGEERAKGNILERFSAQQFPDLHSELNLSSLELGDSALYFCASSVAGGNQETQYFGPGTRLLVL.

This clone was counted at least ten times. The rearrangement uses TRBV4-3 and TRBJ2-2; no clear D. Trimming stripped 4 bases from V and 4 bases from J, with 13 bases between. CDR3 length: 15 amino acids. Germline V CDR1 and CDR2: LGHNA, YSLEER. CDR3: CASSLGPMGTGELFF. The CDR3 bases are TGCGCCAGCAGCCTTGGGCCGATGGGCACCGGGGAGCTGTTTTTT.

This chain uses TRBV5-1 with TRBJ1-1, with TRBD1 as a possible D gene (5 bases). Germline V CDR1 and CDR2: SGHRS, YFSETQ. The CDR3 length is 15 residues. The V and J ends lost 4 bases and 4 bases respectively, with 17 bases between them. The CDR3 DNA is TGCGCCAGCAGCGCGAGACAGATCTGGGGCACTGAAGCTTTCTTT. Amino acid sequence: CASSARQIWGTEAFF.

This rearrangement joins TRBV28 to TRBJ2-5; perhaps D is TRBD1 or TRBD2 (6 bases each). Per the germline V gene, CDR1 is MDHEN and CDR2 is SYDVKM. V was trimmed by 3 bases and J by 5 bases, leaving 16 bases between them. This CDR3 has 15 amino acids. The CDR3 sequence: CASSLFGGLGETQYF. The CDR3 bases are TGTGCCAGCAGTTTGTTTGGGGGGCTAGGGGAGACCCAGTACTTC.

The sample holds one count of this clone. V usage is TRBV4-3 and J usage is TRBJ2-1, with 10 nucleotides matching TRBD2. The CDR3 is made up of 18 amino acids. Germline-derived CDR1 and CDR2 are LGHNA and YSLEER. J gave up 5 bases and V 0 bases, and 10 bases lay outside the gene matches. CDR3 sequence reads: CASSQDLPSGRPHNEQFF. DNA of the CDR3: TGCGCCAGCAGCCAAGATCTGCCTAGCGGGAGACCCCACAATGAGCAGTTCTTC.

The V call is TRBV7-6, the J call TRBJ1-4; D gene uncertain. Germline V gene sequence: CDR1 SGHVS, CDR2 FNYEAQ. The CDR3 runs to 16 residues. The ends were cut back, 1 base at V and 2 bases at J, with 11 bases in the middle. DNA for the CDR3: TGTGCCAGCAGCTTAGTCTTCGAAATCACTAATGAAAAACTGTTTTTT. This codes for CASSLVFEITNEKLFF.

This clone was seen a few times. The V gene is TRBV27, the J gene TRBJ1-5, with a weak D call TRBD1 (5 bases). Trimming shortened V by 6 bases and J by 6 bases, and 12 bases separated the two germline ends. CDR1 MNHEY and CDR2 SMNVEV come from the germline V gene (reference sequence). This CDR3 contains 13 residues. The CDR3 sequence: CASSPAGGQPQHF. CDR3 DNA: TGTGCCAGCAGCCCAGCCGGGGGTCAGCCCCAGCATTTT.

The V and J genes are TRBV4-1 and TRBJ2-1; D possibly corresponds to TRBD2 (5 bases). Trimming took 0 bases from V and 4 from J, leaving 13 bases between them. CDR1 is MGHRA and CDR2 is YSYEKL in the germline V gene. The CDR3 has 16 amino acids. The CDR3 coding sequence is TGCGCCAGCAGCCAAGATCAGGACTCTCTTTACAATGAGCAGTTCTTC. It encodes CASSQDQDSLYNEQFF.

The J gene is TRBJ2-1, the V gene TRBV4-1, with 8 positions matching TRBD2. V shed 4 bases and J 3 bases; nucleotides not matched to a gene: 5. There are 15 residues in the CDR3. Germline-derived CDR1 and CDR2 are MGHRA and YSYEKL. CDR3 in amino acids: CASSRAGLGYNEQFF. The CDR3 DNA reads TGCGCCAGCAGCCGCGCGGGACTAGGCTACAATGAGCAGTTCTTC.

The chain uses TRBV30 and TRBJ1-2; D is possibly TRBD1 (6 bases). V lost 5 bases to trimming and J lost 3 bases, with 13 bases between them. Germline CDR1 reads GTSNPN; CDR2 reads SVGIG (reference sequence). CDR3 length: 13 residues. CDR3 DNA: TGTGCCTGGGTGGACAGAACTTACTATGGCTACACCTTC. The encoded protein is CAWVDRTYYGYTF.

J is TRBJ2-7 and V is TRBV19; a weak D match, TRBD1 (6 bases). The CDR3 length is 14 residues. V was pared by 4 bases and J by 2 bases, with 12 bases between. The germline V gene encodes CDR1 LNHDA and CDR2 SQIVND (reference sequence). The DNA of the CDR3 is TGTGCCAGTAGTAGGGGTGGGACAACCTACGAGCAGTACTTC. It specifies CASSRGGTTYEQYF.

CDR3 in DNA: TGTGCCAGCAGCTCTCGGACTAGCGGGAGATTGGGTGAGCAGTTCTTC. The encoded protein is CASSSRTSGRLGEQFF. The V gene is TRBV11-3, the J gene TRBJ2-1; 13 bases align to TRBD2. J gave up 9 bases and V 4 bases, and 9 bases lay outside the gene matches. Germline loops: CDR1 SGHNT, CDR2 YENEEA. This CDR3 comprises 16 residues.

The rearrangement joins TRBV7-2 to TRBJ2-2; 7 bases match TRBD2. The junction had 2 bases not matched to a gene; V was cut back by 5 bases and J by 2 bases. The CDR3 runs to 14 residues. The germline CDR1 and CDR2 sequences are SGHTA and FQGNSA. The CDR3 DNA is TGTGCCAGCAGCCAGCGGGGTAACACCGGGGAGCTGTTTTTT. Its translation is CASSQRGNTGELFF.

The chain links TRBV18 to TRBJ1-1; maybe TRBD1 (6 bases). The CDR3 extends over 15 amino acids. Per germline, CDR1 KGHSH and CDR2 LQKENI. The ends were cut back, 2 bases at V and 3 bases at J, with 13 bases in the middle. The CDR3 sequence: CASSPSTGWDTEAFF. Here the CDR3 DNA reads TGTGCCAGCTCACCATCCACAGGGTGGGACACTGAAGCTTTCTTT.

The table lists this clone with many counts. The rearrangement joins TRBV6-1 to TRBJ2-2, with 7 bases lining up with TRBD2. Germline lookup yields CDR1 MNHNS and CDR2 SASEGT. J was trimmed by 3 bases and V by 3 bases; bases with no gene match: 4. The CDR3 extends over 15 amino acids. DNA for the CDR3: TGTGCCAGCAGTGATAGCGGGTGGGACACCGGGGAGCTGTTTTTT. This sequence encodes CASSDSGWDTGELFF.

This clone was picked up one time. The V and J genes are TRBV29-1 and TRBJ2-6, with TRBD2 matching 14 bases. This CDR3 contains 17 residues. CDR1 is SQVTM, CDR2 ANQGSEA, per germline. The trim removed 6 bases at V and 1 base at J, leaving 5 bases unmatched. CDR3 bases: TGCAGCGTCGTGACTAGCGGGAGGGGGTCTGGGGCCAACGTCCTGACTTTC. Protein product: CSVVTSGRGSGANVLTF.